The rows below give T cell receptor beta chains drawn from one sample of a study of molecular identifiers for immune sequencing clone quantification. A single record per CDR3 protein comes from TCRdb applying MiXCR to the PCR reads. The sample contains some 590,000 distinct CDR3 sequences, 25% of which appear only once. What was sequenced was naive CD8+ T cells from blood, with Jurkat cell RNA spiked in. The receptors derive from a human donor in good health. Some libraries in this study had Jurkat cell RNA spiked in. Both conserved end residues are part of each CDR3. A clone size is listed for some rows: how often the clone was seen (once, few, many), or a class if it is expanded.

j_call	v_call	clone_size	cdr3_aa
TRBJ2-1	TRBV10-3	-	CAISGVLADEKLYNEQFF
TRBJ2-3	TRBV9	many	CASSVLGGTDTQYF
TRBJ1-2	TRBV3-1	once	CASSLPRNYGYTF
TRBJ1-5	TRBV6-6	-	CASVFYGNQPQHF
TRBJ2-1	TRBV4-1	many	CASSQALAGVDEQFF
TRBJ1-3	TRBV6-5	-	CASSYSFSGESTSGNTIYF
TRBJ2-3	TRBV15	-	CATSSSSTDTQYF
TRBJ2-5	TRBV6-1	-	CASRSGPIQETQYF
TRBJ2-3	TRBV13	many	CASSQTRANTDTQYF
TRBJ1-2	TRBV6-1	-	CASTDRALADYGYTF
TRBJ2-2	TRBV19	-	CASSIDVGGTNTGELFF
TRBJ2-7	TRBV3-2	-	CASSQGQYEQYF
TRBJ2-3	TRBV4-3	few	CASSQEASGGARDTQYF
TRBJ1-5	TRBV19	few	CASSIATRGRNQPQHF
TRBJ1-5	TRBV12-3/TRBV12-4	many	CASTPGENQPQHF
TRBJ2-3	TRBV5-1	many	CASSSERGELDTQYF
TRBJ2-1	TRBV7-6	-	CASSLATSRGSYNEQFF
TRBJ2-7	TRBV6-2/TRBV6-3	few	CASLQLAGDEQYF
TRBJ1-1	TRBV12-3/TRBV12-4	-	CASTYTGRGTEAFF
TRBJ2-2	TRBV3-2	-	CASSHTSTGNANTGELFF
TRBJ1-1	TRBV7-9	few	CASSLSVGRNTEAFF
TRBJ1-1	TRBV29-1	many	CSVEGQGVNTEAFF
TRBJ2-7	TRBV6-1	-	CASSATGGNEQYF
TRBJ2-2	TRBV12-3/TRBV12-4	-	CASSSSGGGTGELFF
TRBJ2-7	TRBV6-6	-	CASGALAGTYEQYF
TRBJ2-7	TRBV6-2/TRBV6-3	few	CASSSPGGRTYEQYF
TRBJ2-7	TRBV5-4	many	CASSPGTGQEQYF
TRBJ2-3	TRBV5-1	many	CASSFTGGTADTQYF
TRBJ2-3	TRBV12-3/TRBV12-4	-	CASSQGTRRFTDTQYF
TRBJ2-2	TRBV12-3/TRBV12-4	-	CASSLGASGNGELFF
TRBJ1-2	TRBV28	few	CASSFDRNYGYTF
TRBJ2-3	TRBV7-2	few	CASSSDFGLAGADTQYF
TRBJ2-3	TRBV10-3	many	CAISPRGATDTQYF
TRBJ2-2	TRBV2	-	CASSDVGGTWELFF
TRBJ1-1	TRBV6-1	once	CASNREFYAEAFF
TRBJ2-1	TRBV4-2	-	CASSQPLAGPSSYNEQFF
TRBJ2-1	TRBV20-1	-	CSARDLERNNNEQFF
TRBJ2-1	TRBV2	-	CASSDGTSRNNEQFF
TRBJ2-2	TRBV7-9	-	CASSLTSERTGEMFF
TRBJ1-1	TRBV4-2	few	CASSQEGPDTEAFF
TRBJ2-3	TRBV4-1	few	CASSQEGQPLTSGTQYF
TRBJ2-7	TRBV4-2	-	CASSQEIGGGYEQYF
TRBJ1-2	TRBV16	-	CASSHFAGQGNYGYTF
TRBJ2-7	TRBV5-1	few	CASSWTAISSYEQYF
TRBJ2-7	TRBV19	few	CASTAGTGGTTEQYF
TRBJ1-2	TRBV28	few	CASNGGDKWDGYTF
TRBJ2-7	TRBV19	-	CASSMGQHYEQYF
TRBJ2-1	TRBV7-8	-	CASSPSSQGSYNEQFF
TRBJ2-3	TRBV5-4	many	CASSLDGSDTDTQYF
TRBJ2-6	TRBV29-1	-	CSAHGQGQGAGANVLTF
TRBJ1-1	TRBV28	-	CASSLLGASLTEAFF